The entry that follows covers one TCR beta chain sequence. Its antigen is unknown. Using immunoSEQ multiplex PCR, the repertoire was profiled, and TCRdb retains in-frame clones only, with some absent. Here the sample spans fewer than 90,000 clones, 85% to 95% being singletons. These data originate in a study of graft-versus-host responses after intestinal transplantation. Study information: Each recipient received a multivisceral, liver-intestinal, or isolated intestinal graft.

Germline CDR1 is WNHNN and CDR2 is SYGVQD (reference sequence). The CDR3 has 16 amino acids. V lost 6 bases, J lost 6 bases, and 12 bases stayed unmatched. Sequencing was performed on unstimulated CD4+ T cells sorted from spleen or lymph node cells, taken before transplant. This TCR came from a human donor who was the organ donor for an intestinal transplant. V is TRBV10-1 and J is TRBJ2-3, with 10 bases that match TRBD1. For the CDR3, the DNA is TGCGCCAGCAGCCGAACGCCTGGGACAGGGGTTGATACGCAGTATTTT. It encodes CASSRTPGTGVDTQYF.